This is a list of T cell receptor beta chains from one sample in a study of response to subunit inactivated influenza vaccine. TCRdb recomputed calls from the RT-PCR reads with MiXCR, one row per CDR3 protein. Here the sample spans more than 550,000 distinct CDR3 sequences, around 11% being singletons. Sequences were derived from PBMCs from blood, sampled on the day of vaccination. The receptors shown here come from a man aged 45 to 65 who received an inactivated influenza vaccine. Both conserved end residues are part of each CDR3. The D gene is left open where the match is weak. Some rows have no size entry. The others give once, few or many, or a class for an expanded clone.

V gene	D gene	J gene	clone size	CDR3 protein	CDR3 DNA
TRBV5-1	NA	TRBJ1-6	few	CASSLDGGREYSPLHF	TGCGCCAGCAGCTTGGACGGCGGCAGAGAGTATTCACCCCTCCACTTT
TRBV29-1	NA	TRBJ2-7	NA	CSVRDGSYEQYF	TGCAGCGTACGGGACGGATCCTACGAGCAGTACTTC
TRBV10-3	NA	TRBJ1-2	few	CAISQRYNYGYTF	TGTGCCATCAGCCAAAGGTACAACTATGGCTACACCTTC
TRBV20-1	TRBD2	TRBJ2-5	many	CSARLAGGLGETQYF	TGCAGTGCTCGACTAGCGGGAGGTCTGGGGGAGACCCAGTACTTC
TRBV5-1	NA	TRBJ2-1	NA	CASSQGRTNEQFF	TGCGCCAGCAGCCAGGGCCGGACCAATGAGCAGTTCTTC
TRBV2	TRBD1	TRBJ2-3	many	CASSEHPGQGALDTQYF	TGTGCCAGCAGTGAGCACCCGGGACAGGGGGCGTTGGATACGCAGTATTTT
TRBV4-3	NA	TRBJ2-1	NA	CASSQTSFGNEQFF	TGCGCCAGCAGCCAAACTAGTTTTGGCAATGAGCAGTTCTTC
TRBV7-9	NA	TRBJ2-6	NA	CASSLDRVGANVPTF	TGTGCCAGCAGCTTAGACAGGGTTGGGGCCAACGTCCCGACTTTC
TRBV10-3	NA	TRBJ2-2	NA	CAVRGELRNTGELFF	TGTGCCGTCCGTGGGGAACTGCGGAACACCGGGGAGCTGTTTTTT
TRBV18	NA	TRBJ2-1	NA	CASSPMPQAGPYNEQFF	TGTGCCAGCTCACCGATGCCCCAAGCGGGCCCCTACAATGAGCAGTTCTTC
TRBV4-3	NA	TRBJ2-1	NA	CASSQGIRGGPYNEQFF	TGCGCCAGCAGCCAAGGGATAAGAGGAGGACCCTACAATGAGCAGTTCTTC
TRBV4-1	NA	TRBJ1-4	few	CASSPPGQTNEKLFF	TGCGCCAGCAGCCCACCGGGACAAACTAATGAAAAACTGTTTTTT
TRBV5-1	NA	TRBJ2-5	many	CASSPGREQETQYF	TGCGCCAGCAGCCCCGGACGGGAGCAAGAGACCCAGTACTTC
TRBV20-1	NA	TRBJ2-5	NA	CSARDGSEGSPTQYF	TGCAGTGCTAGAGATGGAAGCGAGGGGTCCCCGACCCAGTACTTC
TRBV20-1	NA	TRBJ2-5	few	CSARQDPAIETQYF	TGCAGTGCTAGGCAGGACCCGGCCATAGAGACCCAGTACTTC
TRBV27	NA	TRBJ1-1	NA	CASSSWGSTEAFF	TGTGCCAGCAGTTCTTGGGGTTCCACTGAAGCTTTCTTT
TRBV9	NA	TRBJ1-5	few	CASSVDVYQPQHF	TGTGCCAGCAGCGTAGACGTGTATCAGCCCCAGCATTTT
TRBV6-2/TRBV6-3	NA	TRBJ2-1	few	CASSYSSMYNEQFF	TGTGCCAGCAGTTACTCGAGTATGTACAATGAGCAGTTCTTC
TRBV4-2	NA	TRBJ2-5	NA	CASSQDPRYQETQYF	TGTGCCAGCAGCCAAGATCCCAGATATCAAGAGACCCAGTACTTC
TRBV5-1	TRBD1	TRBJ2-7	once	CASSFLTGGYEQYF	TGCGCCAGCAGCTTCCTGACAGGGGGCTACGAGCAGTACTTC
TRBV2	NA	TRBJ2-6	NA	CASTLLQGSGANVLTF	TGTGCCAGCACCCTCTTACAGGGCTCTGGGGCCAACGTCCTGACTTTC
TRBV12-3/TRBV12-4	NA	TRBJ2-3	many	CASSFGGSTDTQYF	TGTGCCAGCAGCTTCGGCGGTAGCACAGATACGCAGTATTTT
TRBV5-5	TRBD2	TRBJ2-2	NA	CASSFEGRRGVFTGELFF	TGTGCCAGCAGCTTTGAGGGCCGGCGGGGGGTATTCACCGGGGAGCTGTTTTTT
TRBV2	TRBD2	TRBJ2-3	NA	CTFSRGLAGGPGTDTQYF	TGTACCTTCAGTCGGGGACTAGCGGGGGGGCCGGGCACAGATACGCAGTATTTT
TRBV4-2	TRBD2	TRBJ2-3	many	CASSVLAGGSSTDTQYF	TGTGCCAGCAGCGTTCTAGCGGGAGGTTCTAGCACAGATACGCAGTATTTT
TRBV20-1	NA	TRBJ2-2	few	CTVRDALNTGELFF	TGCACCGTAAGAGATGCCTTGAACACCGGGGAGCTGTTTTTT
TRBV7-2	TRBD1	TRBJ2-7	few	CASSHSTGRYEQYF	TGTGCCAGCAGCCACTCGACAGGGCGCTACGAGCAGTACTTC
TRBV20-1	NA	TRBJ2-5	NA	CSAPSGQYQETQYF	TGCAGTGCTCCGTCGGGGCAGTACCAAGAGACCCAGTACTTC